These 14 T cell receptor beta chains were sequenced from one sample in a study of a mutant IDH1 vaccine in newly diagnosed glioma. Sample time point: week 47, end of study. Every vaccination contained 300 ug of the mutant IDH1 20-mer peptide and was paired with topical imiquimod. Their antigens are not known. Using immunoSEQ multiplex PCR, the repertoire was profiled, and TCRdb retains in-frame clones only, with some absent. The table includes roughly 34,000 clones, around 81% detected once. Sample: PBMCs, taken from a glioma patient whose treatment included an IDH1 peptide vaccine. These receptors were collected from a man aged 25-40 years with glioma.

The sample holds a few counts of this clone. The J gene is TRBJ1-1, the V gene TRBV30; the D gene is possibly TRBD1 (6 bases). Germline V CDR1 and CDR2: GTSNPN, SVGIG (reference sequence). The CDR3 is made up of 13 amino acids. The ends were cut back, 4 bases at V and 3 bases at J, with 12 bases in the middle. The CDR3 loop reads CAWNDRPYTEAFF. CDR3 in DNA: TGTGCCTGGAATGACAGGCCCTACACTGAAGCTTTCTTT.

The chain is built from TRBV9 and TRBJ1-2, with a weak D call TRBD1 (6 bases). V was shortened by 0 bases and J by 4 bases, with 10 bases between the two germline ends. This CDR3 has 14 residues. Germline V gene sequence: CDR1 SGDLS, CDR2 YYNGEE. CDR3 residues: CASSVGQGSYGYTF. The CDR3 nucleotides read TGTGCCAGCAGCGTAGGGCAGGGGAGCTATGGCTACACCTTC.

This chain links TRBV11-3 with TRBJ2-6; D is perhaps TRBD1 or TRBD2 (5 bases each). The CDR3 is 14 residues long. Germline V lookup: CDR1 SGHNT, CDR2 YENEEA. The V end lost 5 bases, the J end lost 4 bases, and 9 bases lay between the germline ends. In nucleotides, the CDR3 is TGTGCCAGCAGCAAAGGGACCGGGGCCAACGTCCTGACTTTC. Protein product: CASSKGTGANVLTF. Supplemented by reference TRBV11-3 and TRBJ2-6, the full variable domain reads EAGVVQSPRYKIIEKKQPVAFWCNPISGHNTLYWYLQNLGQGPELLIRYENEEAVDDSQLPKDRFSAERLKGVDSTLKIQPAELGDSAVYLCASSKGTGANVLTFGAGSRLTVL.

The chain joins TRBV6-5 to TRBJ2-1, with D maybe TRBD1 (6 bases). The CDR3 sequence is 14 residues long. V dropped 2 bases and J dropped 5 bases, with 10 bases sitting between them. Germline assignment: CDR1 MNHEY and CDR2 SVGAGI. The CDR3 sequence: CASSYEDRHNEQFF. The CDR3 DNA follows: TGTGCCAGCAGTTACGAGGACAGACACAATGAGCAGTTCTTC.

The chain recombines TRBV21-1 with TRBJ1-5. TRBV21-1 is listed as a pseudogene. The CDR3 totals 11 residues. In nucleotides, the CDR3 is TGTGCCAGCAGCATGGGGGGATTCCAGCATTTT. This gives the protein CASSMGGFQHF.

V gene TRBV5-1 combines with J gene TRBJ2-3, with 9 bases lining up with TRBD1. CDR1 SGHRS and CDR2 YFSETQ come from the germline V gene. The CDR3 consists of 15 residues. J gave up 5 bases and V 4 bases, and 8 bases lay outside the gene matches. CDR3 DNA: TGCGCCAGCAGCATCGGGGACAGGGTAGGAGATACGCAGTATTTT. It is translated as CASSIGDRVGDTQYF.

The chain is built from TRBV30 and TRBJ1-2; maybe TRBD1 (5 bases). Germline V gene sequence: CDR1 GTSNPN, CDR2 SVGIG (reference sequence). The CDR3 runs to 11 residues. Trimming stripped 5 bases from V and 5 bases from J, with 9 bases between. CDR3 bases: TGTGCCTGGCAGGGTGGGTATGGCTACACCTTC. Protein: CAWQGGYGYTF.

J is TRBJ1-3 and V is TRBV6-6; D not resolved. The V gene lost 7 bases and the J gene lost 4 bases, with 11 bases spanning the gap. Looked up from germline, CDR1 is MNHNY and CDR2 is SVGAGI (reference sequence). The CDR3 is 13 amino acids. CDR3 bases: TGTGCCAGCACTCAAAGCCCCGGAAACACCATATATTTT. Protein: CASTQSPGNTIYF.

This chain links TRBV28 with TRBJ1-4; D is ambiguous. The CDR3 runs 14 residues. Germline CDR1 is MDHEN and CDR2 is SYDVKM. Trimming removed 3 bases at V and 3 bases at J, with 8 bases between. The chain's CDR3 is CASSLLDPNEKLFF. As DNA, the CDR3 is TGTGCCAGCAGTTTGTTAGATCCTAATGAAAAACTGTTTTTT.

The J gene is TRBJ2-3, the V gene TRBV30, with D tentatively TRBD2 (6 bases). This CDR3 spans 18 amino acids. CDR1 and CDR2 (germline): GTSNPN, SVGIG (reference sequence). V was cut by 1 base and J by 0 bases, with 20 bases left in between. The CDR3 DNA is TGTGCCTGGAGTGCGTTTGGAGGGGATTTTACTAGCACAGATACGCAGTATTTT. It encodes CAWSAFGGDFTSTDTQYF. Looking up the rest from reference TRBV30 and TRBJ2-3 gives the full variable domain: SQTIHQWPATLVQPVGSPLSLECTVEGTSNPNLYWYRQAAGRGLQLLFYSVGIGQISSEVPQNLSASRPQDRQFILSSKKLLLSDSGFYLCAWSAFGGDFTSTDTQYFGPGTRLTVL.

The chain carries TRBV19 and TRBJ2-3; TRBD2 matches at 9 bases. This CDR3 is 15 amino acids long. Unmatched junction bases numbered 4, after V lost 4 bases and J lost 2 bases. From germline, CDR1 is LNHDA and CDR2 SQIVND (reference sequence). The CDR3, as DNA: TGTGCCAGTAGTACCCTAGCGGGACCCACAGATACGCAGTATTTT. Translating gives CASSTLAGPTDTQYF.

The rearrangement uses TRBV28 and TRBJ2-7; D might be TRBD1 (5 bases). The CDR3 runs 14 residues. V lost 2 bases and J lost 9, with 17 bases in between. Germline CDR1 and CDR2: MDHEN and SYDVKM. CDR3 DNA: TGTGCCAGCAGTTTAGAGTGGGGCAGCGCTGGGCAGTACTTC. Amino acids: CASSLEWGSAGQYF.

The chain couples TRBV27 to TRBJ1-1; D not certain. The germline V and J ends were trimmed by 3 bases and 1 base, with 6 bases remaining between them. The CDR3 runs to 13 residues. Germline lookup yields CDR1 MNHEY and CDR2 SMNVEV (reference sequence). The CDR3 sequence is CASSFLRNTEAFF. The CDR3 bases are TGTGCCAGCAGTTTTCTCAGGAACACTGAAGCTTTCTTT.

For the CDR3, the DNA is TGTGCCAGCTCACCAACGAAGAGAGGACAGGGATCGCACACCGGGGAGCTGTTTTTT. The encoded protein is CASSPTKRGQGSHTGELFF. The genes are TRBV18 and TRBJ2-2; 8 nucleotides align to TRBD1. V was pared by 2 bases and J by 3 bases, with 14 bases of the junction left unmatched. CDR1 KGHSH and CDR2 LQKENI come from the germline V gene. The CDR3 spans 19 residues.